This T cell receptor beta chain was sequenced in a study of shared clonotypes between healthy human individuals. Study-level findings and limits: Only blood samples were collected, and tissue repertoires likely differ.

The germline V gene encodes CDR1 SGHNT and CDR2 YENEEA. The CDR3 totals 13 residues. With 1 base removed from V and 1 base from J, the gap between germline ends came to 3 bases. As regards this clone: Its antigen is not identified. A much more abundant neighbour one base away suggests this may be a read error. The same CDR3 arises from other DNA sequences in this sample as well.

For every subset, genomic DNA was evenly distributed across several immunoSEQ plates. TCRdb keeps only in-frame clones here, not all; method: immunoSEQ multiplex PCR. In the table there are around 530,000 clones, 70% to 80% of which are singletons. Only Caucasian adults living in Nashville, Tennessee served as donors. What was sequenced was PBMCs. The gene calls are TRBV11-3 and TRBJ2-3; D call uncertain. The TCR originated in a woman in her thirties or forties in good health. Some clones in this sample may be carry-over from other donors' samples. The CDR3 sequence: CASSLGGTDTQYF. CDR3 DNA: TGTGCCAGCAGCTTAGGGGGCACAGATACGCAGTATTTT.